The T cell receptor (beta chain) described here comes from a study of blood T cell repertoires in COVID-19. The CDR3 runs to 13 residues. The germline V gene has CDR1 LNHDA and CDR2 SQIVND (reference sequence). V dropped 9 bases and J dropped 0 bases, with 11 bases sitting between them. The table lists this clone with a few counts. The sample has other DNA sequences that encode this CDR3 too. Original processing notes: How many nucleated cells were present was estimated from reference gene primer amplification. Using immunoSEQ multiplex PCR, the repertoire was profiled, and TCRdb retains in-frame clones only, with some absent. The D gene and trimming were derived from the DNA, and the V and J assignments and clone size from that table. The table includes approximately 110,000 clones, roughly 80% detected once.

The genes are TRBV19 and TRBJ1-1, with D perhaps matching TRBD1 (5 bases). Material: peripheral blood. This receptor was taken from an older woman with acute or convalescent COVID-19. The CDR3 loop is CASSDRLNTEAFF. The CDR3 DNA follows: TGTGCCAGCTCAGACAGACTGAACACTGAAGCTTTCTTT.